Given below is one TCR beta chain in context. The antigen is undetermined. These data are taken from a study of siplizumab effects on memory and regulatory T cells. Per sample, roughly 9.5 x 10^4 TCR templates were assayed. Profiled with immunoSEQ multiplex PCR; TCRdb holds only in-frame clones, not every one. Among tens of thousands of clones listed, roughly 88% were seen once. Study findings and constraints: Suppressive activity of Tregs proliferating in siplizumab cultures remained unconfirmed. Naive T cells appeared more diverse than memory cells and seemed to be major alloresponse contributors. Unstimulated subset assignment was obtained for only a minor fraction of alloreactive clones.

The sequenced sample consisted of Tregs sorted from blood. This receptor was obtained from a human donor in good health.

In DNA form, the CDR3 reads TGTGCCAGCTCACTACTCAGCTTGAACACTGAAGCTTTCTTT. Translating gives CASSLLSLNTEAFF. The chain couples TRBV18 to TRBJ1-1; D is unresolved. CDR1 is KGHSH, CDR2 LQKENI, per germline. Trimming removed 4 bases from V and 0 bases from J, with 9 bases in between. The CDR3 covers 14 residues.